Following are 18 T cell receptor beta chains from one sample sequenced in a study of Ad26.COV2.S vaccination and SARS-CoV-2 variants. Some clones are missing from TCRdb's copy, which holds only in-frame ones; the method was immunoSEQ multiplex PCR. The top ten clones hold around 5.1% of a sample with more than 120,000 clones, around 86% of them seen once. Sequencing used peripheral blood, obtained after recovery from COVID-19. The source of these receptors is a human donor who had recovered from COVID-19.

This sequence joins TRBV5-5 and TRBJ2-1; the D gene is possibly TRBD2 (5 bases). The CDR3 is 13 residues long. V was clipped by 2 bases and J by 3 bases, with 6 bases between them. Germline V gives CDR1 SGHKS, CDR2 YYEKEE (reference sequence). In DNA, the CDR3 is TGTGCCAGCAGCTTTGAGGGCTACAATGAGCAGTTCTTC. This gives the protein CASSFEGYNEQFF.

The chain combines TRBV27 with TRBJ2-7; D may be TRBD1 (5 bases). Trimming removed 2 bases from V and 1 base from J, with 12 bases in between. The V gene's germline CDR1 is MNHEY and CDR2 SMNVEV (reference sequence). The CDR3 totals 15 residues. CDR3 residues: CASSLQAGSSYEQYF. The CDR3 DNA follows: TGTGCCAGCAGTTTACAGGCAGGGTCATCCTACGAGCAGTACTTC.

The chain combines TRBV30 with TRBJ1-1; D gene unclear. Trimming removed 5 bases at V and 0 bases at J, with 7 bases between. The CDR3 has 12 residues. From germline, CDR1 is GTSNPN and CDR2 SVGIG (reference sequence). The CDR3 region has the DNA TGTGCCTGGCGCGCTCTGAACACTGAAGCTTTCTTT. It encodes CAWRALNTEAFF.

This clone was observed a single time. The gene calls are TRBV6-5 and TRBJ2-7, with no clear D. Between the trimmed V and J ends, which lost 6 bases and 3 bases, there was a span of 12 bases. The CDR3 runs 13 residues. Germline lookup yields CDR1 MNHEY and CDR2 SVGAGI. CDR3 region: CASRGSDGYEQYF. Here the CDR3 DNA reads TGTGCCAGCAGAGGGTCCGACGGCTACGAGCAGTACTTC.

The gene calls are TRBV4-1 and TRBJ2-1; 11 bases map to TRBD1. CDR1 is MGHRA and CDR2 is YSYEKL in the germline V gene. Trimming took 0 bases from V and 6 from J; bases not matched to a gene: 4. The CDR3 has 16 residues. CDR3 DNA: TGCGCCAGCAGCCAAGACGGGGGACAGGGGGGCAATGAGCAGTTCTTC. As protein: CASSQDGGQGGNEQFF.

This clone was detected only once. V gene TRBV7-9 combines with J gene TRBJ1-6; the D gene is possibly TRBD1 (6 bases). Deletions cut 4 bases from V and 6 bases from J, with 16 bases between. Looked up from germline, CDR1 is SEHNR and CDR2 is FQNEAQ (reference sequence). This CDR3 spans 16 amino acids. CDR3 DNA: TGTGCCAGCAGCTCGCGGATGGGGGGCGGTAATTCACCCCTCCACTTT. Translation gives CASSSRMGGGNSPLHF.

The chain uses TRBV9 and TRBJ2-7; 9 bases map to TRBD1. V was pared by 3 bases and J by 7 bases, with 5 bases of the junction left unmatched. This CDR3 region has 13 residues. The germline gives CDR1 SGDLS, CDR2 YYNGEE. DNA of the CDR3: TGTGCCAGCAGCGCGGACAGGGGTCGAGAGCAGTACTTC. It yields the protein CASSADRGREQYF.

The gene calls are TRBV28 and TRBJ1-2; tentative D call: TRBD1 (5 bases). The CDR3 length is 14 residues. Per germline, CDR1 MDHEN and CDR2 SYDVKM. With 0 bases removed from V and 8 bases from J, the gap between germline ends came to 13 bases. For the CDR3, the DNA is TGTGCCAGCAGTTTATGCGGGGCGGCCTCGGGCTACACCTTC. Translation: CASSLCGAASGYTF.

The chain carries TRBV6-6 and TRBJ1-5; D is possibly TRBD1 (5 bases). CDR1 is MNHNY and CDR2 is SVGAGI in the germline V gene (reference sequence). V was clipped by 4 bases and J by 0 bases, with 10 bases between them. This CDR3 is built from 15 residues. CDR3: CASSFDRYSNQPQHF. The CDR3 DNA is TGTGCCAGCAGTTTTGACAGATATAGCAATCAGCCCCAGCATTTT.

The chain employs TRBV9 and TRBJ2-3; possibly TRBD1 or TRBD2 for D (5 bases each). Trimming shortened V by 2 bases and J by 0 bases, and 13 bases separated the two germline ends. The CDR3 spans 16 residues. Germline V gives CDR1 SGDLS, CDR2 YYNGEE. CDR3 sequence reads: CASSVWGRYSTDTQYF. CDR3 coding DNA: TGTGCCAGCAGCGTTTGGGGGAGATATAGCACAGATACGCAGTATTTT.

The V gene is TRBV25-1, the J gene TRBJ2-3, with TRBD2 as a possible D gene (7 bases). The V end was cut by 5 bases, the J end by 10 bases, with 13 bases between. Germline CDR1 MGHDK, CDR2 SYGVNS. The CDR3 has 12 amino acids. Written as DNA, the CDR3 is TGTGCCAGCAGTCAGCGGGACACGGCGCAGTATTTT. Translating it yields CASSQRDTAQYF.

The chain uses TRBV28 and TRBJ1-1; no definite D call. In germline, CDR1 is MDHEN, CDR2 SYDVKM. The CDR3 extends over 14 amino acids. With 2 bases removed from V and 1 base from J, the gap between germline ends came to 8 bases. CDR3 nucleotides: TGTGCCAGCAGTTTACAGGAACCGAACACTGAAGCTTTCTTT. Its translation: CASSLQEPNTEAFF.

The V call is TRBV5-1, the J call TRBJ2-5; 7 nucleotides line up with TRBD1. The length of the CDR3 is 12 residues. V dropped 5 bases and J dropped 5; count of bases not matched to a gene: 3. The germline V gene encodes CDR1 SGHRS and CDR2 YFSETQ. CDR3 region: CASRQGSETQYF. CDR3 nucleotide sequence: TGCGCCAGCAGACAGGGGTCGGAGACCCAGTACTTC.

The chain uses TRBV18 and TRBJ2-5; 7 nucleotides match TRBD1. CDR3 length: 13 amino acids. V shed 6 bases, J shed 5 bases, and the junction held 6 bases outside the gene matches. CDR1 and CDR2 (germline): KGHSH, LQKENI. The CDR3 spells CASSPRQGETQYF. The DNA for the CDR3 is TGTGCCAGCTCCCCCCGACAGGGTGAGACCCAGTACTTC. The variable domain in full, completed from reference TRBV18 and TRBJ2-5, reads NAGVMQNPRHLVRRRGQEARLRCSPMKGHSHVYWYRQLPEEGLKFMVYLQKENIIDESGMPKERFSAEFPKEGPSILRIQQVVRGDSAAYFCASSPRQGETQYFGPGTRLLVL.

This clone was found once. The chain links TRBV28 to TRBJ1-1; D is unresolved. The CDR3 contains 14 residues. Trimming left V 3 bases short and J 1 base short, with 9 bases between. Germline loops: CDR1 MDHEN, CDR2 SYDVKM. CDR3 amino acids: CASSLSQSNTEAFF. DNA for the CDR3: TGTGCCAGCAGTTTGAGCCAGTCGAACACTGAAGCTTTCTTT.

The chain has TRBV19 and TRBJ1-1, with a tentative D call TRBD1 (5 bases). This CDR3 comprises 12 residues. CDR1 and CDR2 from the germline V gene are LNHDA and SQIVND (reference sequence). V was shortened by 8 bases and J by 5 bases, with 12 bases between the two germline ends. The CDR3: CASQQGKTEAFF. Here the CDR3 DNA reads TGTGCCAGTCAGCAGGGAAAAACTGAAGCTTTCTTT.

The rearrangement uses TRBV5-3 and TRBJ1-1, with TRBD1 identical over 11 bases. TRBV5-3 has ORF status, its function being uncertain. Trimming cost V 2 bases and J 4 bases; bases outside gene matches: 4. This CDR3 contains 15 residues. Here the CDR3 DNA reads TGTGCCAGAAGCTTTGCCGGGACAGGGGGCACTGAAGCTTTCTTT. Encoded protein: CARSFAGTGGTEAFF.

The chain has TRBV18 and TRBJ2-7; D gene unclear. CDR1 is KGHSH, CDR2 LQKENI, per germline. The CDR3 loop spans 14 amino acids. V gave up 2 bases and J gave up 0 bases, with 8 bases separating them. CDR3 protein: CASSPGPSSYEQYF. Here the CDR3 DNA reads TGTGCCAGCTCACCAGGTCCGAGCTCCTACGAGCAGTACTTC.